The 27 T cell receptor beta chains listed next were all sequenced from one sample in a study of blood T cell repertoires in COVID-19. Clones were read by immunoSEQ multiplex PCR, and TCRdb kept only the in-frame ones, dropping some. The sample records some 150,000 clones, 77% being singletons. Source material: peripheral blood. These receptors came from a woman in her forties or fifties with active or convalescent COVID-19.

This chain joins TRBV28 and TRBJ1-2, with D perhaps TRBD1 (5 bases). The CDR3 loop spans 13 amino acids. The V gene's germline CDR1 is MDHEN and CDR2 SYDVKM. V gave up 9 bases and J gave up 2 bases, with 13 bases separating them. The CDR3, as DNA: TGTGCCAGTAAGCAGGGCCCCAACTATGGCTACACCTTC. As protein: CASKQGPNYGYTF.

This rearrangement joins TRBV28 to TRBJ1-1; possible D gene TRBD1, 6 bases. V lost 4 bases, J lost 11 bases, and 14 bases lay in between. The CDR3 totals 12 residues. Germline V gene data show CDR1 as MDHEN and CDR2 as SYDVKM. The CDR3 is CASSSGGTWAFF. The CDR3 region has the DNA TGTGCCAGCAGTTCCGGGGGGACATGGGCTTTCTTT.

A single count supports this clone. This chain links TRBV7-2 with TRBJ2-1; 7 bases are shared with TRBD1. V trimming: 2 bases; J trimming: 2 bases; junction bases outside the gene matches: 12. The CDR3 contains 18 residues. Germline CDR1 and CDR2: SGHTA and FQGNSA. CDR3 DNA sequence: TGTGCCAGCAGCTTACCAATACAGGGACAGTGGGCCTACAATGAGCAGTTCTTC. Protein product: CASSLPIQGQWAYNEQFF.

V and J are TRBV7-2 and TRBJ2-3; 13 nucleotides match TRBD2. The CDR3 spans 13 residues. Germline CDR1 SGHTA, CDR2 FQGNSA. V was pared by 3 bases and J by 14 bases, with 5 bases of the junction left unmatched. Here the CDR3 DNA reads TGTGCCAGCAGCTTGTCGGGACTAGCGGGAAGGTATTTT. Translating it yields CASSLSGLAGRYF.

This chain uses TRBV7-9 with TRBJ2-4; the D gene is possibly TRBD2 (6 bases). V lost 1 base, J lost 6 bases, and 10 bases lay in between. Germline CDR1 is SEHNR and CDR2 is FQNEAQ (reference sequence). The CDR3 runs to 14 residues. The CDR3 protein is CASSLDGSTNIQYF. CDR3 bases: TGTGCCAGCAGCTTAGACGGGAGCACAAACATTCAGTACTTC.

The chain uses TRBV4-2 and TRBJ2-2; TRBD2 might be the D (5 bases). The V gene's germline CDR1 is LGHNA and CDR2 YNFKEQ. The CDR3 has 16 amino acids. V lost 1 base and J lost 0, with 9 bases in between. CDR3 in amino acids: CASSQGAATNTGELFF. The CDR3 DNA reads as TGTGCCAGCAGCCAAGGAGCGGCCACGAACACCGGGGAGCTGTTTTTT.

V is TRBV4-2 and J is TRBJ2-7; D possibly corresponds to TRBD1 (6 bases). V was cut by 0 bases and J by 3 bases, with 12 bases left in between. The CDR3 sequence is 15 residues long. Germline V CDR1 and CDR2: LGHNA, YNFKEQ. The CDR3 DNA reads TGTGCCAGCAGCCAAGAGGGTACAGGGAACTACGAGCAGTACTTC. This translates into CASSQEGTGNYEQYF.

J is TRBJ2-7 and V is TRBV6-2 or TRBV6-3; 7 nucleotides match TRBD2. The CDR3 has 13 amino acids. In germline, CDR1 is MNHEY, CDR2 SVGEGT. J was trimmed by 6 bases and V by 2 bases; bases with no gene match: 4. The CDR3 DNA is TGTGCCAGCAGTTACATTTCGGGAGGCGAGCAGTACTTC. This translates into CASSYISGGEQYF.

On this clone: A junction end diverges from the germline sequence, so it may reflect a read error. The chain recombines TRBV7-7 with TRBJ2-3, with TRBD2 as a possible D gene (5 bases). The CDR3 spans 14 residues. Germline assignment: CDR1 SSHAT and CDR2 FNYEAQ (reference sequence). The CDR3 DNA sequence: TGTGCTAGCAGCCGTAGCGAGGGCGGGGATACGCAGTATTTT. Encoded protein: CASSRSEGGDTQYF.

V and J are TRBV5-4 and TRBJ1-1, with D perhaps matching TRBD1 (5 bases). CDR1 is SGHNT and CDR2 is YYREEE in the germline V gene (reference sequence). The CDR3 has 16 amino acids. The V gene lost 0 bases and the J gene lost 2 bases, with 14 bases spanning the gap. CDR3 protein: CASSLAPWTPNTEAFF. The CDR3, as DNA: TGTGCCAGCAGCTTGGCCCCTTGGACACCTAACACTGAAGCTTTCTTT. Filled out from reference TRBV5-4 and TRBJ1-1, the complete variable domain reads ETGVTQSPTHLIKTRGQQVTLRCSSQSGHNTVSWYQQALGQGPQFIFQYYREEENGRGNFPPRFSGLQFPNYSSELNVNALELDDSALYLCASSLAPWTPNTEAFFGQGTRLTVV.

This chain connects TRBV6-5 to TRBJ1-2; D not resolved. CDR3 length: 13 amino acids. Germline V CDR1 and CDR2: MNHEY, SVGAGI. V lost 2 bases, J lost 7 bases, and 11 bases lay in between. The CDR3 spells CASSYQREGGYTF. The CDR3 nucleotides read TGTGCCAGCAGTTACCAGCGTGAGGGTGGCTACACCTTC.

V is TRBV5-1 and J is TRBJ2-3, with D hard to call. V was shortened by 0 bases and J by 3 bases, with 2 bases between the two germline ends. Germline values: CDR1 SGHRS, CDR2 YFSETQ. CDR3 length equals 12 residues. The CDR3 spells CASSLATDTQYF. The CDR3 DNA follows: TGCGCCAGCAGCTTGGCAACAGATACGCAGTATTTT.

The rearrangement joins TRBV4-1 to TRBJ1-1; D gene ambiguous. Germline lookup yields CDR1 MGHRA and CDR2 YSYEKL. The CDR3 consists of 17 residues. V was pared by 0 bases and J by 1 base, with 15 bases between. CDR3 loop: CASSQDFMRQKNTEAFF. CDR3 DNA: TGCGCCAGCAGCCAAGATTTTATGAGACAAAAGAACACTGAAGCTTTCTTT.

This chain connects TRBV6-1 to TRBJ2-7, with D perhaps matching TRBD2 (6 bases). CDR3 length: 16 residues. Germline values: CDR1 MNHNS, CDR2 SASEGT. Trimming cost V 4 bases and J 2 bases, with 18 bases left between them. The chain's CDR3 is CASSAGRAGLTYEQYF. Here the CDR3 DNA reads TGTGCCAGCAGTGCTGGCCGGGCGGGACTTACCTACGAGCAGTACTTC.

This clone was observed a handful of times. This chain links TRBV27 with TRBJ2-6, with 7 bases fitting TRBD2. J gave up 12 bases and V 3 bases, and 5 bases lay outside the gene matches. The CDR3 runs 13 residues. Looked up from germline, CDR1 is MNHEY and CDR2 is SMNVEV (reference sequence). The CDR3 DNA follows: TGTGCCAGCAGTTTGGGGTGGGGGGGCGTCCTGACTTTC. This translates into CASSLGWGGVLTF. Together with reference TRBV27 and TRBJ2-6, the CDR3 gives the full variable domain: EAQVTQNPRYLITVTGKKLTVTCSQNMNHEYMSWYRQDPGLGLRQIYYSMNVEVTDKGDVPEGYKVSRKEKRNFPLILESPSPNQTSLYFCASSLGWGGVLTFGAGSRLTVL.

The CDR3 spells CASSTQGAYGYTF. The CDR3 nucleotides read TGTGCCAGCAGTACACAGGGAGCCTATGGCTACACCTTC. The chain links TRBV7-9 to TRBJ1-2; D perhaps matches TRBD1 (6 bases). V lost 6 bases, J lost 4 bases, and 12 bases lay in between. This CDR3 comprises 13 residues. The germline gives CDR1 SEHNR, CDR2 FQNEAQ (reference sequence). The whole variable domain, filled in from reference TRBV7-9 and TRBJ1-2, reads DTGVSQNPRHKITKRGQNVTFRCDPISEHNRLYWYRQTLGQGPEFLTYFQNEAQLEKSRLLSDRFSAERPKGSFSTLEIQRTEQGDSAMYLCASSTQGAYGYTFGSGTRLTVV.

The chain's CDR3 is CASSFPLAGGYNEQFF. CDR3 sequence (DNA): TGTGCCAGCAGCTTTCCCCTAGCGGGGGGCTACAATGAGCAGTTCTTC. This chain joins TRBV5-4 and TRBJ2-1, with 11 bases that match TRBD2. This CDR3 is 16 amino acids long. Germline V gene data show CDR1 as SGHNT and CDR2 as YYREEE (reference sequence). After removal of 2 bases from V and 3 bases from J, the junction contained 4 bases not matched to a gene.

The chain has TRBV7-2 and TRBJ2-7; tentative D call: TRBD2 (6 bases). The CDR3 has 14 residues. Germline V gene lookup returns CDR1 SGHTA and CDR2 FQGNSA. Trimming pared 6 bases from V and 0 bases from J, leaving 12 bases between. CDR3 sequence: CASRTTRSSYEQYF. CDR3 coding DNA: TGTGCCAGCAGAACGACTAGGAGCTCCTACGAGCAGTACTTC.

The gene calls are TRBV6-5 and TRBJ1-1, with 10 bases fitting TRBD1. V trimming: 7 bases; J trimming: 5 bases; junction bases outside the gene matches: 7. This CDR3 contains 14 residues. Germline CDR1 MNHEY, CDR2 SVGAGI. For the CDR3, the DNA is TGTGCCAGCAACAAAGGACAGGGGGGGACTGAAGCTTTCTTT. This encodes CASNKGQGGTEAFF.

This chain connects TRBV6-2 or TRBV6-3 to TRBJ1-5, with 10 bases lining up with TRBD1. The CDR3 has 18 amino acids. The V gene's germline CDR1 is MNHEY and CDR2 SVGEGT. Trimming removed 0 bases from V and 1 base from J; junction bases left unmatched: 6. The CDR3 DNA sequence: TGTGCCAGCAGTTACTCCGGGACAGGGGTTGGGAGCAATCAGCCCCAGCATTTT. It yields the protein CASSYSGTGVGSNQPQHF.

This clone was observed at least ten times. The chain couples TRBV29-1 to TRBJ2-2; 8 bases match TRBD2. Per germline, CDR1 SQVTM and CDR2 ANQGSEA. Germline trimming cut 4 bases from V and 7 bases from J; bases unmatched to any gene: 14. This CDR3 contains 16 residues. The CDR3 here is CSVAPVSPLAGGELFF. CDR3 in DNA: TGCAGCGTTGCCCCCGTCTCCCCTCTAGCGGGCGGGGAGCTGTTTTTT.

This chain joins TRBV11-2 and TRBJ2-1; TRBD2 agrees at 15 bases. CDR1 is SGHAT, CDR2 FQNNGV, per germline. V lost 2 bases and J lost 9; bases outside the gene matches: 5. CDR3 size: 16 residues. The CDR3 nucleotides read TGTGCCAGCAGCTTAAGGACTAGCGGGGGGGCCGGTGAGCAGTTCTTC. The encoded protein is CASSLRTSGGAGEQFF.

This clone was seen a single time. This sequence joins TRBV3-1 (or the pseudogene TRBV3-2) and TRBJ2-1; 9 nucleotides match TRBD2. Losses at the gene ends were 0 bases for V and 0 bases for J; bases not matched to a gene: 6. Germline V lookup: CDR1 LGHDT, CDR2 YNNKEL (reference sequence). The CDR3 sequence is 18 residues long. The CDR3 sequence is CASSQDRVAGVSYNEQFF. The CDR3, as DNA: TGTGCCAGCAGCCAAGATCGGGTAGCGGGAGTCTCCTACAATGAGCAGTTCTTC.

CDR3 in DNA: TGTGCCAGCAGCCAGAACCGGGAGACCCAGTACTTC. Protein: CASSQNRETQYF. This chain uses TRBV7-8 with TRBJ2-5; D is ambiguous. The CDR3 runs 12 residues. Trimming stripped 5 bases from V and 5 bases from J, with 9 bases between. Germline V CDR1 and CDR2: SGHVS, FQNEAQ.

About this clone itself: This may arise from a read error, as a much more abundant clone is one base away. This rearrangement joins TRBV7-2 to TRBJ1-2, with 7 bases lining up with TRBD1. Trimming at V came to 5 bases and at J to 3 bases, leaving 6 bases not matched to a gene. Germline V CDR1 and CDR2: SGHTA, FQGNSA. The CDR3 is made up of 14 amino acids. DNA for the CDR3: TGTGCCAGCAGCACCCAAGGGACAGACTATGGCTACACCTTC. It codes for CASSTQGTDYGYTF.

The chain combines TRBV28 with TRBJ1-3; no reliable D call. Germline CDR1 MDHEN, CDR2 SYDVKM. The CDR3 is made up of 15 amino acids. V lost 6 bases and J lost 0, with 12 bases in between. CDR3 sequence (DNA): TGTGCCAGCAGCGGAGGGCAGGCCTCTGGAAACACCATATATTTT. Protein sequence: CASSGGQASGNTIYF.

This clone was observed a handful of times. The J gene is TRBJ1-2, the V gene TRBV7-9, with 11 nucleotides matching TRBD1. This CDR3 region has 15 residues. Germline-derived CDR1 and CDR2 are SEHNR and FQNEAQ (reference sequence). The V segment lost 3 bases and the J segment 4 bases; nucleotides outside the gene matches: 4. The CDR3 DNA follows: TGTGCCAGCAGCTTTGGACAGGGGGCGAGCTATGGCTACACCTTC. Protein product: CASSFGQGASYGYTF.